The entry that follows covers one TCR beta chain sequence. This record belongs to a study of blood T cell repertoires in COVID-19. Study-wide background: The United States, Italy and Spain provided the acute and convalescent COVID-19 samples.

CDR3 size: 14 residues. Germline CDR1 is SEHNR and CDR2 is FQNEAQ (reference sequence). V was clipped by 3 bases and J by 7 bases, with 12 bases between them. Study processing details: Estimated nucleated cell counts came from reference gene primer amplification. Profiling relied on immunoSEQ multiplex PCR, and the TCRdb table lists in-frame clones only, not all of them. V, J and clone size derive from that table, while D and trimming were established from the DNA sequence. The table has approximately 270,000 clones, 70% to 90% seen once. This clonotype originated in a woman younger than 45 who had recovered from COVID-19. Sequenced material: PBMCs or T cells enriched from blood (not recorded which). This chain uses TRBV7-9 with TRBJ1-4; no clear D. CDR3 amino acids: CASSFLERSEKLFF. CDR3 in DNA: TGTGCCAGCAGCTTTTTAGAAAGGAGTGAAAAACTGTTTTTT.